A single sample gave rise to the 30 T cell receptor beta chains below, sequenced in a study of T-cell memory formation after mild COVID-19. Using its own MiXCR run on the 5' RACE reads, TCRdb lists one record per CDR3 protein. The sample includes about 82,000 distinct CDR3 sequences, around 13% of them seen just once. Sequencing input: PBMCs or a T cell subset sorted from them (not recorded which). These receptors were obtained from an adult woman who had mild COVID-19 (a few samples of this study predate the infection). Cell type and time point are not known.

CDR3 bases: TGTGCCAGCAGCCGTACATTGAACACCGGGGAGCTGTTTTTT. Its protein is CASSRTLNTGELFF. The chain carries TRBV5-6 and TRBJ2-2; D is ambiguous. In germline, CDR1 is SGHDT, CDR2 YYEEEE. The germline V and J ends were trimmed by 4 bases and 1 base, with 8 bases remaining between them. This CDR3 has 14 amino acids.

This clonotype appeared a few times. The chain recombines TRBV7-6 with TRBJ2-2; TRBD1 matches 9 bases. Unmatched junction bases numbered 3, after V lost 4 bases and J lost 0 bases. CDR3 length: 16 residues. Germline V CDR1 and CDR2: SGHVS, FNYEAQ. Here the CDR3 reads CASSSWTGANTGELFF. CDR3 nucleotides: TGTGCCAGCAGCTCCTGGACAGGGGCGAACACCGGGGAGCTGTTTTTT.

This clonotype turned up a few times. The CDR3 coding sequence is TGCAGCGTTGAGGTTCGGGGGCTGAACTATGGCTACACCTTC. This sequence encodes CSVEVRGLNYGYTF. The rearrangement links TRBV29-1 to TRBJ1-2; D may be TRBD1 (6 bases). The CDR3 loop spans 14 amino acids. Germline V gives CDR1 SQVTM, CDR2 ANQGSEA. V lost 3 bases and J 2 bases, leaving 13 bases between the germline ends.

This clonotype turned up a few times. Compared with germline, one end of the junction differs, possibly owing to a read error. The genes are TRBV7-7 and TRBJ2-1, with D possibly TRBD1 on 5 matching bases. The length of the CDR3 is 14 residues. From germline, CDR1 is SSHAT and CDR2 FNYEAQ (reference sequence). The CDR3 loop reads CASSPRADYNEQFF. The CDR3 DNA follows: TGTGCTAGCAGCCCCAGGGCGGATTACAATGAGCAGTTCTTC.

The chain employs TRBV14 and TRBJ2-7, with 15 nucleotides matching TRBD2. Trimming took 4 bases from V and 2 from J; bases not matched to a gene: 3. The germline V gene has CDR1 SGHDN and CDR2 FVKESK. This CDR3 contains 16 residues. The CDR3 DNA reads TGTGCCAGCAGCCCCGGGACTAGCGGGAGGCCCTACGAGCAGTACTTC. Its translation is CASSPGTSGRPYEQYF.

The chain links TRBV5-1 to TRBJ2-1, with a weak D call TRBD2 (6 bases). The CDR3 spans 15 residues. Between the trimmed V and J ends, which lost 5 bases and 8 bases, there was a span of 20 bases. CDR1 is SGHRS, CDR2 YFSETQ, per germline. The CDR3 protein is CASSFAWGEVDEQFF. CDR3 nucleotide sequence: TGCGCCAGCAGTTTCGCGTGGGGGGAGGTCGATGAGCAGTTCTTC.

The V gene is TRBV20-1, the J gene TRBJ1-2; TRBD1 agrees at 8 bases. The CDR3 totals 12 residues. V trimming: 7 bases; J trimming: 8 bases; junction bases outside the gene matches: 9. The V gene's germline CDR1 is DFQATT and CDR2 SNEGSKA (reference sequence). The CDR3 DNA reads TGCAGTGACCCAGGGGGCGCGGGGGGCTACACCTTC. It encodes CSDPGGAGGYTF.

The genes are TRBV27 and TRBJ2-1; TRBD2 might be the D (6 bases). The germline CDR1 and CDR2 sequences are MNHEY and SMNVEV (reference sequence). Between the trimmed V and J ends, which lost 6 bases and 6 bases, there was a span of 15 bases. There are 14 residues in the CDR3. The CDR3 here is CASRPGARVNEQFF. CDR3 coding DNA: TGTGCCAGCAGGCCGGGAGCAAGGGTCAATGAGCAGTTCTTC.

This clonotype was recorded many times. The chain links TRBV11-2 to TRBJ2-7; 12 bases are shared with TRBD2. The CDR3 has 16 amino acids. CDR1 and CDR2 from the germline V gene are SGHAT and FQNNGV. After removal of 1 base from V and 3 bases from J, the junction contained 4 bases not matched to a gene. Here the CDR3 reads CASSLVTSGSVYEQYF. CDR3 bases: TGTGCCAGCAGCTTAGTGACTAGCGGGAGTGTCTACGAGCAGTACTTC.

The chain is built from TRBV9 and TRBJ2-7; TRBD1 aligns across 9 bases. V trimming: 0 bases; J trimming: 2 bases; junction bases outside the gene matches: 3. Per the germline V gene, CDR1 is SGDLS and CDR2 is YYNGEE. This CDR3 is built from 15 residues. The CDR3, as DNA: TGTGCCAGCAGCGTAGACTGGACAGGGGCCTACGAGCAGTACTTC. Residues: CASSVDWTGAYEQYF.

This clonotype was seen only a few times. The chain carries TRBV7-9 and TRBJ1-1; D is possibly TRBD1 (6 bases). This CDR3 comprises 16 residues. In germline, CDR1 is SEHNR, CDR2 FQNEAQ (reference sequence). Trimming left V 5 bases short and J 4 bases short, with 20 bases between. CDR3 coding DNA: TGTGCCAGCAGCGGTCGCGGGGGGGGCTTGGGCACTGAAGCTTTCTTT. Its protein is CASSGRGGGLGTEAFF.

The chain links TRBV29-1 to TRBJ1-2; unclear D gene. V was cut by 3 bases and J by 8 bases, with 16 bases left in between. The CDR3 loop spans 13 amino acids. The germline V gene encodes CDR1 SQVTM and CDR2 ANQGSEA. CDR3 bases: TGCAGCGTTGACCCCTTCGGGGTAAACGGCTACACCTTC. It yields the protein CSVDPFGVNGYTF.

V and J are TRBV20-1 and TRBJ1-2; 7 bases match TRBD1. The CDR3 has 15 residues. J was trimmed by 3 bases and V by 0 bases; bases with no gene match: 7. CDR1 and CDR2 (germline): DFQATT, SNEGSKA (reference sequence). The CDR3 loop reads CSARDLRDSYYGYTF. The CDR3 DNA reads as TGCAGTGCTAGAGATCTCCGGGACAGCTACTATGGCTACACCTTC.

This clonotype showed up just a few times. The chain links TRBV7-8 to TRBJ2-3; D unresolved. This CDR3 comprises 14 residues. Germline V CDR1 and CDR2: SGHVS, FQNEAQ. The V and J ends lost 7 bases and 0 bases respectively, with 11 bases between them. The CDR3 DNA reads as TGTGCCAGCAACCCTAAGACTAGCACAGATACGCAGTATTTT. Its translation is CASNPKTSTDTQYF.

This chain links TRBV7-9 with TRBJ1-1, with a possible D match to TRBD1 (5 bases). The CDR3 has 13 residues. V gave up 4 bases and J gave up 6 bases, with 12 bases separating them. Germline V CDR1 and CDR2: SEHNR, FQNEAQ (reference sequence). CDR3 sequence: CASSSREGPEAFF. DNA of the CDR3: TGTGCCAGCAGCTCTAGGGAGGGACCTGAAGCTTTCTTT.

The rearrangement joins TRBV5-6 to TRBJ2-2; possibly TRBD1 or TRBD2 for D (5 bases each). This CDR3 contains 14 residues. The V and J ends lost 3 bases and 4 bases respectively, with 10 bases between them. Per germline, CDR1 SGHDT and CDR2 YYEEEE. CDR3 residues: CASSWGTGTGELFF. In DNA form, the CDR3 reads TGTGCCAGCAGCTGGGGGACGGGCACCGGGGAGCTGTTTTTT.

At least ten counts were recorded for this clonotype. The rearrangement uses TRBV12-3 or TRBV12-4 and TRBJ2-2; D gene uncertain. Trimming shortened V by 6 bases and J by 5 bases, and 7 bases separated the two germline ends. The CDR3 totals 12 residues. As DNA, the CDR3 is TGTGCCAGCAGCTTGGGAACCGGGGAGCTGTTTTTT. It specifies CASSLGTGELFF.

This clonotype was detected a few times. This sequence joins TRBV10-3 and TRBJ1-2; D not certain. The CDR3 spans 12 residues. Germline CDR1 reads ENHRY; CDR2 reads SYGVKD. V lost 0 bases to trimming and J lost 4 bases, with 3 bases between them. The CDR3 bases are TGTGCCATCAGTGAGTCACCCTATGGCTACACCTTC. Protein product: CAISESPYGYTF.

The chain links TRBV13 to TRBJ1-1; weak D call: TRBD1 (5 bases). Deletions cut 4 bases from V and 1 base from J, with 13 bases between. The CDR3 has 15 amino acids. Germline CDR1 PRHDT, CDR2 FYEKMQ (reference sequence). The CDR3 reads CASSSLQGWNTEAFF. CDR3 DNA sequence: TGTGCCAGCAGCTCCCTTCAGGGTTGGAACACTGAAGCTTTCTTT.

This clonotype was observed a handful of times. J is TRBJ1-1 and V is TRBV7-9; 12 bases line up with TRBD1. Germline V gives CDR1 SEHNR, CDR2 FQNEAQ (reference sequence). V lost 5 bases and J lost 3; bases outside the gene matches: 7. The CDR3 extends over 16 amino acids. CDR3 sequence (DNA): TGTGCCAGCAGCGACTCCGGGACAGGGGGCTACACTGAAGCTTTCTTT. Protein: CASSDSGTGGYTEAFF.

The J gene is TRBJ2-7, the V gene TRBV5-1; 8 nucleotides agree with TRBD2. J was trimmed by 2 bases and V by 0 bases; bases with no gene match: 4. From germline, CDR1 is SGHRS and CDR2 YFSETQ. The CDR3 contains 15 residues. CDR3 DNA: TGCGCCAGCAGCTTGGGACTAGCGCGGGCCTACGAGCAGTACTTC. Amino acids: CASSLGLARAYEQYF.

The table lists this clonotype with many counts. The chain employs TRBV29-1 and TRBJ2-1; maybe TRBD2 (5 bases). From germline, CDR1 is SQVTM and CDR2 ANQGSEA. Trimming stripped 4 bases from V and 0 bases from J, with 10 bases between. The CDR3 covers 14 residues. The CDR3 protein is CSVVPAVSYNEQFF. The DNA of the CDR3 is TGCAGCGTTGTTCCAGCGGTCTCCTACAATGAGCAGTTCTTC.

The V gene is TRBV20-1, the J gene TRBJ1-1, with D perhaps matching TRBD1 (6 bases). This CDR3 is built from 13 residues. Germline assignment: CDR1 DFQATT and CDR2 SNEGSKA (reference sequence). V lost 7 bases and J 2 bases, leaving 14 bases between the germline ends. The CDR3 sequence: CSETGFRNTEAFF. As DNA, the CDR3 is TGCAGTGAAACAGGGTTTCGTAACACTGAAGCTTTCTTT.

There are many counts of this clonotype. The CDR3 sequence: CASSLGLAGSYNEQFF. The CDR3, as DNA: TGTGCCAGCAGCCTAGGACTAGCGGGATCCTACAATGAGCAGTTCTTC. The chain is built from TRBV7-8 and TRBJ2-1; TRBD2 matches 12 bases. The CDR3 is 16 residues long. CDR1 and CDR2 from the germline V gene are SGHVS and FQNEAQ. After removal of 5 bases from V and 1 base from J, the junction contained 3 bases not matched to a gene.

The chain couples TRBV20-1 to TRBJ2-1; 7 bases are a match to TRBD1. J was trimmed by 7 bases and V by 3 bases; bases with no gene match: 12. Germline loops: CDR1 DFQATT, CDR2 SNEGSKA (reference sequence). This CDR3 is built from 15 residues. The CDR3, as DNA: TGCAGTGCTAGGTCCGACAGGGTGAAGAGAAATGAGCAGTTCTTC. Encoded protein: CSARSDRVKRNEQFF.

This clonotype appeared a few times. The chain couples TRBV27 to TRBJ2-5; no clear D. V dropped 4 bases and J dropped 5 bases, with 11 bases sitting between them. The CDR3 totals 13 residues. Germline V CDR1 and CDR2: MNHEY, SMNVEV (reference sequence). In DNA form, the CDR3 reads TGTGCCAGCAGTTCGGGCCTTGAGGAGACCCAGTACTTC. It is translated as CASSSGLEETQYF.

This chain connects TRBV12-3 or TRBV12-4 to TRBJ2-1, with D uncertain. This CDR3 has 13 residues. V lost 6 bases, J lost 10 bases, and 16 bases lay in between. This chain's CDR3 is CASSPPGEGEQFF. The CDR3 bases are TGTGCCAGCAGCCCGCCCGGAGAAGGAGAGCAGTTCTTC.

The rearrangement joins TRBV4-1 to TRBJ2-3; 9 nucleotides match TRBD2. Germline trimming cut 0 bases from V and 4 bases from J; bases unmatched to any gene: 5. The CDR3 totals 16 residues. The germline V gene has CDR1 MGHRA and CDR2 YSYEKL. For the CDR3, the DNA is TGCGCCAGCAGCCAAGATGAGCGGGGGGAAGCAGATACGCAGTATTTT. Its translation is CASSQDERGEADTQYF.

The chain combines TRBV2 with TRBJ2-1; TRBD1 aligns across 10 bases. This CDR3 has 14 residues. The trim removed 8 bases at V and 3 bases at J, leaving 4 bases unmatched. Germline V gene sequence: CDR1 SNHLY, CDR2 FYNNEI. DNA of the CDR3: TGTGCCAGCTTTGGGACAGGGGTCTACAATGAGCAGTTCTTC. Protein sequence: CASFGTGVYNEQFF.

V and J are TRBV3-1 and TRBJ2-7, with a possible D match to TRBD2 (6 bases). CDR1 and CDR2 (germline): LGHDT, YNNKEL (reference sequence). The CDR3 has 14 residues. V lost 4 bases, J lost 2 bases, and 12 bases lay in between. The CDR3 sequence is CASSPRPGAYEQYF. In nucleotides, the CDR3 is TGTGCCAGCAGCCCTAGACCGGGAGCCTACGAGCAGTACTTC.